These T cell receptor beta chains were read from a single sample in a study of T cell repertoires in cytomegalovirus infection. Their recognized antigens are unknown. TCRdb ran MiXCR on the reads and lists one entry per CDR3 protein. The sample includes approximately 300,000 distinct CDR3 sequences, almost 30% of them seen just once. The starting material was cultured PBMCs, obtained from culture after CMV antigen stimulation. The receptors were sampled from a human donor in good health (CMV status not recorded). Some clones in this sample may be carry-over from other donors' samples. Each CDR3 is given with its conserved first and last residue. The D gene is left open where the match is weak. For some rows the clone size is stated as once, few or many, or as a class when expanded; others skip it.

j_gene	abundance	d_gene	v_gene	CDR3nt	CDR3aa
TRBJ1-2	.	TRBD1	TRBV27	TGTGCCAGCAGGTCGACAGGGTATTATGGCTACACCTTC	CASRSTGYYGYTF
TRBJ1-1	few	TRBD1	TRBV11-1	TGTGCCAGCAGCTTATGGGCCAGGGGGCGGACTGAAGCTTTCTTT	CASSLWARGRTEAFF
TRBJ2-3	.	TRBD2	TRBV2	TGTGCCAGCAGGTCCGGGGGGGCGGGCACGCAGTATTTT	CASRSGGAGTQYF
TRBJ1-1	many	.	TRBV12-3/TRBV12-4	TGTGCCAGCAGTTTCTCCAGGGAAACTGAAGCTTTCTTT	CASSFSRETEAFF
TRBJ1-2	.	.	TRBV5-1	TGCGCCAGCAGCTTGGCCGTCCAGGGACACGGCTACACCTTC	CASSLAVQGHGYTF
TRBJ2-5	few	.	TRBV7-2	TGTGCCAGCAGCTCCCCCGGGACTTACCGAGAGACCCAGTACTTC	CASSSPGTYRETQYF
TRBJ1-2	few	TRBD1	TRBV27	TGTGCCAGCAGTACAGGGGCGCGTGGCTATGGCTACACCTTC	CASSTGARGYGYTF
TRBJ1-4	few	TRBD1	TRBV29-1	TGCAGCGTTGAAGCAGGGGGCCGTGAAAAACTGTTTTTT	CSVEAGGREKLFF
TRBJ1-3	.	.	TRBV18	TGTGCCAGCTCTTCAGGCTCTGGAAACACCATATATTTT	CASSSGSGNTIYF
TRBJ1-2	.	.	TRBV12-5	TGTGCTAGTGCCCGCGGCGGGGATGGCTACACCTTC	CASARGGDGYTF
TRBJ1-5	.	.	TRBV24-1	TGTGCCACCAGTGAAACCAGGGGTGCCCCGAATCAGCCCCAGCATTTT	CATSETRGAPNQPQHF
TRBJ2-7	many	.	TRBV18	TGTGCCAGCTCACCCTTCCAGGGAGCCTACGAGCAGTACTTC	CASSPFQGAYEQYF
TRBJ1-2	.	.	TRBV7-9	TGTGCCAGCAGCTTGGAGCTCAGATGGGGCTACACCTTC	CASSLELRWGYTF
TRBJ2-3	.	.	TRBV2	TGTGCCAGCAGTCAGAACACAGATACGCAGTATTTT	CASSQNTDTQYF
TRBJ2-7	few	.	TRBV7-9	TGTGCCAGCAGCTCCCCGGGTGGTTGGGAGCAGTACTTC	CASSSPGGWEQYF
TRBJ1-2	.	.	TRBV19	TGTGCCAGTACTCCGGACAGAAACTATGGCTACACCTTC	CASTPDRNYGYTF
TRBJ1-5	.	.	TRBV19	TGTGCCAGTAGCACCCCGAGCAATCAGCCCCAGCATTTT	CASSTPSNQPQHF
TRBJ1-1	.	.	TRBV11-2	TGTGCCAGCAGCCCATGGGACGGGAGGGCTGAAGCTTTCTTT	CASSPWDGRAEAFF
TRBJ1-4	.	TRBD1	TRBV15	TGTGCCACCAGCCCAGAGGGGGCCGGGGTCAATGAAAAACTGTTTTTT	CATSPEGAGVNEKLFF
TRBJ1-1	few	.	TRBV30	TGTGCCTGGAGTGTTCCACCGACAGGATTGAGGACTGAAGCTTTCTTT	CAWSVPPTGLRTEAFF
TRBJ1-1	.	.	TRBV11-2	TGTGCCAGCAGCTTACGCTCCTCGGGATACACTGAAGCTTTCTTT	CASSLRSSGYTEAFF
TRBJ1-2	.	.	TRBV27	TGTGCCAGCAGACCCCACCGGGGGAACTATGGCTACACCTTC	CASRPHRGNYGYTF
TRBJ2-7	.	.	TRBV27	TGTGCCAGCAGTTTAACTTCCGTTCTCGGCGAGCAGTACTTC	CASSLTSVLGEQYF
TRBJ1-2	.	TRBD1	TRBV12-3/TRBV12-4	TGTGCCAGCAGTTCTCGGACAGGGGATAACTATGGCTACACCTTC	CASSSRTGDNYGYTF
TRBJ1-2	few	.	TRBV28	TGTGCCAGCAGTACTGGGCCTTCCCTCGGGGGCTACACCTTC	CASSTGPSLGGYTF
TRBJ1-2	once	.	TRBV28	TGTGCCAGCAACCCCCCAGGGTATAACTATGGCTACACCTTC	CASNPPGYNYGYTF
TRBJ2-5	many	.	TRBV6-7	TGTGCCAGCAGTCACCGGCCGGGACCTCCCCAAGAGACCCAGTACTTC	CASSHRPGPPQETQYF
TRBJ1-5	.	TRBD1	TRBV2	TGTGCCAGCAGTGAGGCCCGGGACAGGGGAAGACAGCCCCAGCATTTT	CASSEARDRGRQPQHF
TRBJ2-5	few	TRBD2	TRBV28	TGTGCCAGCAGTCCTCCGCCGGGACTAGCGGGGGGGAGTCAAGAGACCCAGTACTTC	CASSPPPGLAGGSQETQYF
TRBJ2-3	.	TRBD2	TRBV10-3	TGTGCCATCAGTGGGACTAGCGGGGGGAGCGGCACAGATACGCAGTATTTT	CAISGTSGGSGTDTQYF
TRBJ2-1	few	.	TRBV7-3	TGTGCCAGCAGCTTCGGACTAACCAATGAGCAGTTCTTC	CASSFGLTNEQFF
TRBJ1-1	.	TRBD1	TRBV30	TGTGCCTGGGGGGACAGGAATGAAGCTTTCTTT	CAWGDRNEAFF
TRBJ2-1	few	.	TRBV19	TGTGCCAGTAGTATAGTGGGGCAAGTTTCGGGAAATGAGCAGTTCTTC	CASSIVGQVSGNEQFF
TRBJ2-3	few	.	TRBV7-9	TGTGCCAGCAGCTCCCAGACTAGCACAGATACGCAGTATTTT	CASSSQTSTDTQYF
TRBJ2-5	few	.	TRBV6-5	TGTGCCAGCAGTTCGGGCCTTCGAGAGACCCAGTACTTC	CASSSGLRETQYF
TRBJ2-6	few	.	TRBV14	TGTGCCAGCAGCCAAGATTCGGTCAGAGGGTACGGGGCCAACGTCCTGACTTTC	CASSQDSVRGYGANVLTF
TRBJ2-3	many	TRBD2	TRBV7-6	TGTGCCAGCAGCTTAGGTAGCGGGGTGATCACAGATACGCAGTATTTT	CASSLGSGVITDTQYF
TRBJ2-1	once	.	TRBV2	TGTGCCAGTTCCTATGACAGGTTAACAGGTTCCTACAATGAGCAGTTCTTC	CASSYDRLTGSYNEQFF
TRBJ1-1	few	TRBD1	TRBV12-3/TRBV12-4	TGTGCCAGCAGTTTAAGTAACAGGGGGGATCGTGAAGCTTTCTTT	CASSLSNRGDREAFF
TRBJ1-2	.	TRBD1	TRBV6-5	TGTGCCAGCAGAAGATACAGGGGCGGAGGCTACACCTTC	CASRRYRGGGYTF
TRBJ1-4	few	TRBD1	TRBV28	TGTGCCAGCAGTATCCCCGGGACAGGGTTTGAAAAACTGTTTTTT	CASSIPGTGFEKLFF
TRBJ1-2	few	.	TRBV12-3/TRBV12-4	TGTGCCAGCAGTTTCCGTTTGGGGGTCGTCTATGGCTACACCTTC	CASSFRLGVVYGYTF
TRBJ1-2	.	.	TRBV15	TGTGCCACCAGCAGAGACGGCTTACGGGATGGCTACACCTTC	CATSRDGLRDGYTF
TRBJ1-5	once	.	TRBV19	TGTGCCAGTAGTATACCCTCCTTCAGGGGAAGCAATCAGCCCCAGCATTTT	CASSIPSFRGSNQPQHF
TRBJ1-3	.	.	TRBV18	TGTGCCAGCTCACCAGTTGGTTCGGCTCACCACTCCGACTCTGGAAACACCATATATTTT	CASSPVGSAHHSDSGNTIYF
TRBJ1-1	few	.	TRBV7-2	TGTGCCAGCAGCTTAGTGGCGGCCCTAAACACTGAAGCTTTCTTT	CASSLVAALNTEAFF
TRBJ2-3	few	TRBD2	TRBV7-2	TGTGCCAGCAGCGAAGATAGCGGGAGAACTGAAGATACGCAGTATTTT	CASSEDSGRTEDTQYF
TRBJ1-1	.	.	TRBV10-3	TGTGCCATCAGTGGGCAGGCCGGGCGGACTGAAGCTTTCTTT	CAISGQAGRTEAFF
TRBJ1-2	.	.	TRBV3-1	TGTGCCAGCAGCCACACACCAAACTATGGCTACACCTTC	CASSHTPNYGYTF
TRBJ2-7	many	TRBD1	TRBV5-1	TGCGCCAGCAGCTTGTCCGGGACAGGGGTCGAGCAGTACTTC	CASSLSGTGVEQYF
TRBJ2-3	few	TRBD2	TRBV7-3	TGTGCCAGCAGCCAGCGGGGGGGCCTAAATACGCAGTATTTT	CASSQRGGLNTQYF
TRBJ2-1	.	.	TRBV27	TGTGCCAGCAGTCGTCCCTCCAATGAGCAGTTCTTC	CASSRPSNEQFF
TRBJ1-2	once	.	TRBV7-9	TGTGCCAGCAGCTTAGCGGGACGGGTCTATGGCTACACCTTC	CASSLAGRVYGYTF